This T cell receptor beta chain was sequenced for a study of blood T cell repertoires in COVID-19. Whole-study context: Samples representing acute and convalescent COVID-19 were sourced from the United States, Italy and Spain.

Only in-frame clones appear in the TCRdb table, and some are missing; sequencing was by immunoSEQ multiplex PCR. The sample lists a few hundred thousand clones, around 83% occurring once. Relative to its sample, this clone is medium-sized. This TCR was recovered from a man aged 40-49 years who had been exposed to COVID-19. Sequenced sample: PBMCs or T cells enriched from blood (not recorded which).

This CDR3 reads CASSLDEGFSYEQYF. The CDR3 DNA follows: TGTGCCAGCAGCTTAGATGAGGGATTCTCCTACGAGCAGTACTTC. This chain connects TRBV7-6 to TRBJ2-7; tentatively, D is TRBD2 (5 bases). V gave up 1 base and J gave up 0 bases, with 10 bases separating them. This CDR3 has 15 amino acids. CDR1 and CDR2 from the germline V gene are SGHVS and FNYEAQ.